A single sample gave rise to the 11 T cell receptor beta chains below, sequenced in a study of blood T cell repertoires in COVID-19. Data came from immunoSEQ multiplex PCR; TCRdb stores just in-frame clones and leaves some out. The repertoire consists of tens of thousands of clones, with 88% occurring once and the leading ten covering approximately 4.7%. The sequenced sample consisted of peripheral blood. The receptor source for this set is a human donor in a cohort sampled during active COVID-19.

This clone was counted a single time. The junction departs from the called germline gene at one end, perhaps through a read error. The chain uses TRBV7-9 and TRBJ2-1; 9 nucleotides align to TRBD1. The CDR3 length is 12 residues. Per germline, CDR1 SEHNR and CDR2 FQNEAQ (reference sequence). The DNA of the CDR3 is TGTGCCAGCAGCTTAGCCCGGGACAGGGCCCTCTTC. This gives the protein CASSLARDRALF.

DNA for the CDR3: TGTGCCAGTAGTCTTGGACAGGGGGCCTACGAGCAGTACTTC. Its protein product is CASSLGQGAYEQYF. The V gene is TRBV19, the J gene TRBJ2-7; 10 nucleotides line up with TRBD1. Germline-derived CDR1 and CDR2 are LNHDA and SQIVND (reference sequence). This CDR3 spans 14 amino acids. Trimming cost V 5 bases and J 2 bases; bases outside gene matches: 3.

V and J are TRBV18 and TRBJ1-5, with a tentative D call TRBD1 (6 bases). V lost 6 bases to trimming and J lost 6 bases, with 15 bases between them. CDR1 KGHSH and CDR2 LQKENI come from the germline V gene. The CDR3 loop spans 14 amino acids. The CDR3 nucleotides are TGTGCCAGCTCCCGAACAGGGCCTGGTCAGCCCCAGCATTTT. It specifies CASSRTGPGQPQHF.

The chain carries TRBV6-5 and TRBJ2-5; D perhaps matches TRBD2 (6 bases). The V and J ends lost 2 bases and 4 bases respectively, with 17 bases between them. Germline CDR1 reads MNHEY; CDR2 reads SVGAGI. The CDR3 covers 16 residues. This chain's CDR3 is CASSYAEGPPSETQYF. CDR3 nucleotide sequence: TGTGCCAGCAGTTACGCGGAGGGGCCCCCCTCAGAGACCCAGTACTTC.

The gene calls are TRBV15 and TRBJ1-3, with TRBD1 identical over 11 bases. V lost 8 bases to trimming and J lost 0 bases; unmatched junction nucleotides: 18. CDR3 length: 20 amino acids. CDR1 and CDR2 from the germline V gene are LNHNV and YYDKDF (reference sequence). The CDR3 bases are TGTGCCACCTCCCCCGGTCGGTCGGGACAGGGGGACCTCTCTGGAAACACCATATATTTT. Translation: CATSPGRSGQGDLSGNTIYF.

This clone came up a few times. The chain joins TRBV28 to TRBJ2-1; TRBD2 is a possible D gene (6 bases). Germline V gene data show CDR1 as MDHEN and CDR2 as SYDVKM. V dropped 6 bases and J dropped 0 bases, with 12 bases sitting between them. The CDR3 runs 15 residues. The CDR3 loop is CASSGAGPSYNEQFF. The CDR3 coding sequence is TGTGCCAGCAGCGGAGCGGGCCCCTCCTACAATGAGCAGTTCTTC.

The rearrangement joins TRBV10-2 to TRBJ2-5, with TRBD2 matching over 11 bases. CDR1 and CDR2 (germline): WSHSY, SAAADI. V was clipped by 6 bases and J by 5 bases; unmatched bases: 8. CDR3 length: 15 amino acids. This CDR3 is CASSLAGGPWETQYF. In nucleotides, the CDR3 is TGCGCCAGCAGCTTAGCGGGGGGGCCCTGGGAGACCCAGTACTTC.

Written as DNA, the CDR3 is TGTGCCAGCAGTGCGGAGGCAGCCTGGAACACCGGGGAGCTGTTTTTT. It specifies CASSAEAAWNTGELFF. The V and J genes are TRBV2 and TRBJ2-2; D possibly corresponds to TRBD2 (5 bases). Deletions cut 4 bases from V and 1 base from J, with 13 bases between. The CDR3 runs to 16 residues. CDR1 is SNHLY and CDR2 is FYNNEI in the germline V gene.

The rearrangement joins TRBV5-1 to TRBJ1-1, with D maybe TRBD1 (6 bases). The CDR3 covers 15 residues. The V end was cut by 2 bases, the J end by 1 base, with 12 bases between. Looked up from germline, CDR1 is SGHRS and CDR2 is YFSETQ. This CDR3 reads CASSLTGTPNTEAFF. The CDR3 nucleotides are TGCGCCAGCAGCTTAACCGGGACACCGAACACTGAAGCTTTCTTT.

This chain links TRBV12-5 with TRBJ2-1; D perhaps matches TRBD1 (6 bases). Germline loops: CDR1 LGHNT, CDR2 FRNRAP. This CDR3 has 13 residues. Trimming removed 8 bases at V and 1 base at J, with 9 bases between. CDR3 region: CASTGTSYNEQFF. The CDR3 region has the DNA TGTGCTAGTACAGGGACATCCTACAATGAGCAGTTCTTC. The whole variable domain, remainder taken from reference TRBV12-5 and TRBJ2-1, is DARVTQTPRHKVTEMGQEVTMRCQPILGHNTVFWYRQTMMQGLELLAYFRNRAPLDDSGMPKDRFSAEMPDATLATLKIQPSEPRDSAVYFCASTGTSYNEQFFGPGTRLTVL.

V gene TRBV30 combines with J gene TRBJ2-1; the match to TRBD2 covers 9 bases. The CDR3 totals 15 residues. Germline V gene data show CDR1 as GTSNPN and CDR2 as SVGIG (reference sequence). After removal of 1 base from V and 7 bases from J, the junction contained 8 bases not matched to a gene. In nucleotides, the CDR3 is TGTGCCTGGAGTGAGGGGACTAGCCCAAGGAATGAGCAGTTCTTC. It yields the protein CAWSEGTSPRNEQFF.